This entry is about one T cell receptor beta chain. One end of the junction is discordant with germline, which a read error may explain. Other nucleotide sequences in the sample specify the same CDR3. Data came from immunoSEQ multiplex PCR; TCRdb stores just in-frame clones and leaves some out. Of about 730,000 clones listed, around 85% are singletons. This record comes from a study of shared T cell receptors in the human thymus. This sample was also put to use in a study of human thymus T cells. That work contributes: Thymus tissue for the work was resected from patients undergoing corrective heart surgery.

The sequenced sample was thymocytes. This receptor was obtained from a girl in the first two years of life with a congenital heart defect.

This CDR3 is CASSSGLYRQPQHF. The CDR3 DNA follows: TGTGCTAGCAGCTCGGGACTGTATCGTCAGCCCCAGCATTTT. The J gene is TRBJ1-5, the V gene TRBV7-8; TRBD1 is a possible D gene (5 bases). Germline CDR1 SGHVS, CDR2 FQNEAQ. This CDR3 comprises 14 residues.